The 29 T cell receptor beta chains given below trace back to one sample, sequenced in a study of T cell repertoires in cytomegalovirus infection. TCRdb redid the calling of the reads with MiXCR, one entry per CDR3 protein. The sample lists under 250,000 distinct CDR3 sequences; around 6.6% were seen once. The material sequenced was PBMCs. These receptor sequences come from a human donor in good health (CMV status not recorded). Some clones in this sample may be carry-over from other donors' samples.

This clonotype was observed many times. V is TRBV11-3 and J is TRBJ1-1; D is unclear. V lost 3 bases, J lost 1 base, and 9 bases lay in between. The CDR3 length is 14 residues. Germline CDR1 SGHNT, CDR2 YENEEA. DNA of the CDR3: TGTGCCAGCAGCTTCCGCCGAAAGAACACTGAAGCTTTCTTT. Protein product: CASSFRRKNTEAFF.

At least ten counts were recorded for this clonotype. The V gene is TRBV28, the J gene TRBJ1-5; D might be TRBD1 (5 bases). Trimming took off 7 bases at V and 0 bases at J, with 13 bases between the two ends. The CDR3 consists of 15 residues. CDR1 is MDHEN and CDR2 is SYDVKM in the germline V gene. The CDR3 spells CASIDGGYSNQPQHF. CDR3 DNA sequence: TGTGCCAGCATCGATGGGGGTTATAGCAATCAGCCCCAGCATTTT.

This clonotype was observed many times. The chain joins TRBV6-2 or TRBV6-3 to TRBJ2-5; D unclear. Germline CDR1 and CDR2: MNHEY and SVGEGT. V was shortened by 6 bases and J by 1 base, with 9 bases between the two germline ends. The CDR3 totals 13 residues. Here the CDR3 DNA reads TGTGCCAGCAGCTACAGCAGCCAAGAGACCCAGTACTTC. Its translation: CASSYSSQETQYF.

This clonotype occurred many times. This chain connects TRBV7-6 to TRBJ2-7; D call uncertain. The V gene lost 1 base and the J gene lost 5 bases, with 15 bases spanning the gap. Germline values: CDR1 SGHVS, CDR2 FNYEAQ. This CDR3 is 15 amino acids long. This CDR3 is CASSLGALFLHEQYF. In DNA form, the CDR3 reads TGTGCCAGCAGCTTAGGGGCCCTTTTCCTCCACGAGCAGTACTTC.

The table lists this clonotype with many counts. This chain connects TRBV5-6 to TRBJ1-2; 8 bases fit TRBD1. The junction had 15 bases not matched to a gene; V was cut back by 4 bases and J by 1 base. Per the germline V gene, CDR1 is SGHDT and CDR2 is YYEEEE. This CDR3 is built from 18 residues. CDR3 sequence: CASSRKEGQATYNYGYTF. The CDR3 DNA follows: TGTGCCAGCAGCCGAAAGGAGGGACAGGCGACCTATAACTATGGCTACACCTTC. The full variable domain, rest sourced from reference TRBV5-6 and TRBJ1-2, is DAGVTQSPTHLIKTRGQQVTLRCSPKSGHDTVSWYQQALGQGPQFIFQYYEEEERQRGNFPDRFSGHQFPNYSSELNVNALLLGDSALYLCASSRKEGQATYNYGYTFGSGTRLTVV.

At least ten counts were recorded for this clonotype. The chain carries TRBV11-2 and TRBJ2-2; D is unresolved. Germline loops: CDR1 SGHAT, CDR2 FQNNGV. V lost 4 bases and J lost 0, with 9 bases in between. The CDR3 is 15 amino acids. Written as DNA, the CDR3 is TGTGCCAGCAGCTCCATCGAGCCGAACACCGGGGAGCTGTTTTTT. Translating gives CASSSIEPNTGELFF.

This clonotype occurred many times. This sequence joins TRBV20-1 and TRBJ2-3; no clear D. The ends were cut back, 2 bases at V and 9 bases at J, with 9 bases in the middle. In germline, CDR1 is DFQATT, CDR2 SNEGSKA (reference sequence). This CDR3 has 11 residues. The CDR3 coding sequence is TGCAGTGCTAGATCCAACCGAACGCAGTATTTT. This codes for CSARSNRTQYF.

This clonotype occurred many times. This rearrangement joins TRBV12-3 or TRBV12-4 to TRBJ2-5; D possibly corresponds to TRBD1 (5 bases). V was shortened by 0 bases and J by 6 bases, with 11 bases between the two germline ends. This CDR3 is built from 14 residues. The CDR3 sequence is CASSLASGLKTQYF. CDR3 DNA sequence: TGTGCCAGCAGTTTAGCGTCAGGGTTGAAGACCCAGTACTTC.

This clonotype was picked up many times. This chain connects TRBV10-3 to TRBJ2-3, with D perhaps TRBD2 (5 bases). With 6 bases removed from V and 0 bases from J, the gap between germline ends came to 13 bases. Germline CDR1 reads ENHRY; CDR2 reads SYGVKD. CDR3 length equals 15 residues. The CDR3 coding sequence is TGTGCCATCAGCGATGGACGGGGAAGCACAGATACGCAGTATTTT. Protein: CAISDGRGSTDTQYF.

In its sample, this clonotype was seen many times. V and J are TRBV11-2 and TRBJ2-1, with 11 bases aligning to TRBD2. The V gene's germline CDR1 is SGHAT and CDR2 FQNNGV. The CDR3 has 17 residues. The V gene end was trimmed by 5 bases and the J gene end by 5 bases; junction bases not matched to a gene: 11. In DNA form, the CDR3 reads TGTGCCAGCAGCAGACAAACTAGCGGGGGAATGAACAATGAGCAGTTCTTC. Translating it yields CASSRQTSGGMNNEQFF.

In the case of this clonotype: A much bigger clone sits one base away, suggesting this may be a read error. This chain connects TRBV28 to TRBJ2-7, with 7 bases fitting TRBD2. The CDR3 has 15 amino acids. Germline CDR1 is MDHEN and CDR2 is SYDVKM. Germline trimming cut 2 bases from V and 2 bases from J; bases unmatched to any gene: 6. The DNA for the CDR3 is TGTGCCAGCAGTTTAGTTTCGGGGGGAACCTACGAGCAGTACTTC. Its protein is CASSLVSGGTYEQYF.

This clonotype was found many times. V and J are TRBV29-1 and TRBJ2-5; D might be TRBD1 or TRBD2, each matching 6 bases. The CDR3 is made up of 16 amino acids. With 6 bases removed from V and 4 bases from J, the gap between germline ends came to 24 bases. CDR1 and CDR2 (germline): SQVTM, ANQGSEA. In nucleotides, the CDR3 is TGCAGCGTCGGACCAGGTGGGGTGGGGGGCAGAGAGACCCAGTACTTC. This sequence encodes CSVGPGGVGGRETQYF. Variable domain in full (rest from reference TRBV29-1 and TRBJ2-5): SAVISQKPSRDICQRGTSLTIQCQVDSQVTMMFWYRQQPGQSLTLIATANQGSEATYESGFVIDKFPISRPNLTFSTLTVSNMSPEDSSIYLCSVGPGGVGGRETQYFGPGTRLLVL.

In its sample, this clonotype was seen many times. CDR3 nucleotide sequence: TGCAGCGTTTCTGGACAGGGGGCGGATCAGCCCCAGCATTTT. This codes for CSVSGQGADQPQHF. The chain has TRBV29-1 and TRBJ1-5, with TRBD1 matching 11 bases. Germline values: CDR1 SQVTM, CDR2 ANQGSEA. The CDR3 has 14 residues. Trimming cost V 5 bases and J 5 bases; bases outside gene matches: 5.

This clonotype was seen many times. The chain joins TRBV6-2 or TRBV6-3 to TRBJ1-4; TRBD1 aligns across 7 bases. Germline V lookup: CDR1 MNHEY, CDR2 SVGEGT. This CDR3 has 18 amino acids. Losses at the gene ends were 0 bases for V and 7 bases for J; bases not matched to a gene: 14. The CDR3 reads CASSYSSRGPPTAEKLFF. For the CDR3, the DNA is TGTGCCAGCAGTTACTCGAGTAGGGGGCCACCGACGGCTGAAAAACTGTTTTTT.

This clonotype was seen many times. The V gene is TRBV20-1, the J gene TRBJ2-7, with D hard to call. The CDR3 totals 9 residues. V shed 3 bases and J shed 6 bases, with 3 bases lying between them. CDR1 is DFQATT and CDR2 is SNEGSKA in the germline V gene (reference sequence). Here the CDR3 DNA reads TGCAGTGCTAGCGGCGAGCAGTACTTC. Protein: CSASGEQYF.

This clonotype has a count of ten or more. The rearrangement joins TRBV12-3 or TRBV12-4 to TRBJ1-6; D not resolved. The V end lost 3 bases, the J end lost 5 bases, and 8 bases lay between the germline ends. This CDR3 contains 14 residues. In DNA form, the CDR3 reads TGTGCCAGCAGTTTGGGTACTAATAATTCACCCCTCCACTTT. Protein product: CASSLGTNNSPLHF.

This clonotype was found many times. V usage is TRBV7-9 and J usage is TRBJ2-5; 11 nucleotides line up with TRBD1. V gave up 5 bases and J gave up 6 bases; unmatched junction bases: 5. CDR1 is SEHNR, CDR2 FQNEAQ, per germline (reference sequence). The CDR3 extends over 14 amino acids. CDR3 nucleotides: TGTGCCAGCAGCGGACAGGGGGCTGTGAAGACCCAGTACTTC. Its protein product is CASSGQGAVKTQYF.

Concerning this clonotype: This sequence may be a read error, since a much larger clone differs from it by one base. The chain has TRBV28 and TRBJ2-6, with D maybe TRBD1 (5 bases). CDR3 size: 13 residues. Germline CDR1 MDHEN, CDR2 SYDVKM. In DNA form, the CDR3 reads TGTGCCAGCAGTGATTCTGGGGCCAACGTCCTGAATTTC. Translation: CASSDSGANVLNF.

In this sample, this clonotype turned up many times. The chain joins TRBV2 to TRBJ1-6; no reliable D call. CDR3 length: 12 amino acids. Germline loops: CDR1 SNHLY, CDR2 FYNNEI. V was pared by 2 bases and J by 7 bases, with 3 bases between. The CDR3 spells CASSEINSPLHF. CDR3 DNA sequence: TGTGCCAGCAGTGAAATAAATTCACCCCTCCACTTT.

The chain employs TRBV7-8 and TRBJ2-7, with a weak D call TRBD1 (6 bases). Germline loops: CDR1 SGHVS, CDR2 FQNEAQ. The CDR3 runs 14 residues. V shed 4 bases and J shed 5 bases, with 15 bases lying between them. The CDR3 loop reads CASSWDIPDDEQYF. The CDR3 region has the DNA TGTGCCAGCAGCTGGGACATCCCTGACGACGAGCAGTACTTC. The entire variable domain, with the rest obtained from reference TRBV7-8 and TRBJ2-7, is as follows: GAGVSQSPRYKVAKRGQDVALRCDPISGHVSLFWYQQALGQGPEFLTYFQNEAQLDKSGLPSDRFFAERPEGSVSTLKIQRTQQEDSAVYLCASSWDIPDDEQYFGPGTRLTVT.

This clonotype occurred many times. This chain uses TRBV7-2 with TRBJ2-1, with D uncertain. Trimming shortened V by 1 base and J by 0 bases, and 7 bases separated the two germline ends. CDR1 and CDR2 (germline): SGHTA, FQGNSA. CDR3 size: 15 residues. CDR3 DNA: TGTGCCAGCAGCTTAGAAGCAGACTCCTACAATGAGCAGTTCTTC. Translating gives CASSLEADSYNEQFF.

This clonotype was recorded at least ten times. As DNA, the CDR3 is TGTGCCAGCAGGGGGACAGGGGGCGTAAACACCGGGGAGCTGTTTTTT. Amino acids: CASRGTGGVNTGELFF. The chain joins TRBV5-5 to TRBJ2-2; 12 bases are shared with TRBD1. CDR3 size: 16 residues. Germline CDR1 reads SGHKS; CDR2 reads YYEKEE (reference sequence). With 5 bases clipped from V and 2 bases from J, the junction kept 4 bases outside the gene matches.

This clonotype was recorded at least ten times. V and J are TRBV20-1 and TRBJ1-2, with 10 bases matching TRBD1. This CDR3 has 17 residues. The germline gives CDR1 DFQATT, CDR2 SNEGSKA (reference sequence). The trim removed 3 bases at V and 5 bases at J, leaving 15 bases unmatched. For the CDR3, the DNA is TGCAGTGCTAGGGGACAGGGGTGGAACTCTCCTTCATATGGCTACACCTTC. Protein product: CSARGQGWNSPSYGYTF.

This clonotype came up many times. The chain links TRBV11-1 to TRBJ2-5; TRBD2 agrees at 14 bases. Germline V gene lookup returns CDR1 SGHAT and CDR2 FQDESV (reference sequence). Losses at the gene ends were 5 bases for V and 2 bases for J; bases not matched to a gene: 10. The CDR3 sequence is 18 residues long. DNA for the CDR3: TGTGCCAGCAGCCGTGGACTAGCGGGGGGCCGAGGACAAGAGACCCAGTACTTC. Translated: CASSRGLAGGRGQETQYF.

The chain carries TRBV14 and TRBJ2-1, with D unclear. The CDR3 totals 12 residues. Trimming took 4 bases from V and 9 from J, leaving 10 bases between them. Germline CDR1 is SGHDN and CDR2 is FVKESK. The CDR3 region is CASSLTPGEQFF. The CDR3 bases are TGTGCCAGCAGCCTAACCCCCGGTGAGCAGTTCTTC.

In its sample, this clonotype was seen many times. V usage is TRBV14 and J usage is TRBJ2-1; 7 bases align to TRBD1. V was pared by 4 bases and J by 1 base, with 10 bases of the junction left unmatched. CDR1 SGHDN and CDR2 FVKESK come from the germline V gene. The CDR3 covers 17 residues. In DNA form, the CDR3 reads TGTGCCAGCAGCCCCTTTGAGACAGGGACGTCCTACAATGAGCAGTTCTTC. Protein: CASSPFETGTSYNEQFF.

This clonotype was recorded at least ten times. As DNA, the CDR3 is TGTGCCAGCAGCTTGGTGGGCTCCTATAATTCACCCCTCCACTTT. It specifies CASSLVGSYNSPLHF. V gene TRBV7-2 combines with J gene TRBJ1-6; no firm D call. Germline V lookup: CDR1 SGHTA, CDR2 FQGNSA. The CDR3 is made up of 15 amino acids. V dropped 3 bases and J dropped 0 bases, with 6 bases sitting between them.

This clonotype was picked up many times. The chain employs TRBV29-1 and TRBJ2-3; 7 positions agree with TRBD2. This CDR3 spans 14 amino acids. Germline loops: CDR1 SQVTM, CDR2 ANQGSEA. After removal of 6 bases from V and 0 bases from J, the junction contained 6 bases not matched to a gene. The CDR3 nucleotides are TGCAGCGTCGACCGGGGGGTTAGCACAGATACGCAGTATTTT. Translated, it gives CSVDRGVSTDTQYF.

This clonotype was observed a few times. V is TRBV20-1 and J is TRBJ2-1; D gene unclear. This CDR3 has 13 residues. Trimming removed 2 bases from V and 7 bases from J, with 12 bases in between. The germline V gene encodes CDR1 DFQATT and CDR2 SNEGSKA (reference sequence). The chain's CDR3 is CSARTPPANEQFF. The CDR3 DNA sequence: TGCAGTGCTAGAACCCCCCCCGCTAATGAGCAGTTCTTC.